Presented here are 26 T cell receptor beta chains from one specimen sequenced in a study of CD8 T cells in Susac syndrome. Random hexamers served to reverse transcribe roughly 0.45 to 1 ug RNA. Via MiXCR, TCRdb re-called the immunoSEQ multiplex PCR reads, giving one row per CDR3 protein. The data contain 200,000 to 300,000 distinct CDR3 sequences, about 94% of them singletons. The sequencing input was CD4+ T cells from PBMCs. The receptors shown here come from a human donor with multiple sclerosis.

The CDR3 nucleotides are TGTGCCAGCACCTCATTAAACATCCAAGAGACCCAGTACTTC. Translated, it gives CASTSLNIQETQYF. The chain carries TRBV6-1 and TRBJ2-5; D is undetermined. This CDR3 region has 14 residues. Germline CDR1 reads MNHNS; CDR2 reads SASEGT. V lost 7 bases and J lost 1, with 13 bases in between.

The chain combines TRBV4-1 with TRBJ2-3; 7 nucleotides line up with TRBD2. Germline V gene sequence: CDR1 MGHRA, CDR2 YSYEKL. V shed 1 base and J 1 base; nucleotides not matched to a gene: 8. The CDR3 covers 17 residues. The CDR3 nucleotides are TGCGCCAGCAGCCAAGTAAAGCGGGAAAAGGGCACAGATACGCAGTATTTT. Protein product: CASSQVKREKGTDTQYF.

V and J are TRBV3-1 and TRBJ2-1, with TRBD2 matching over 15 bases. Germline trimming cut 4 bases from V and 9 bases from J; bases unmatched to any gene: 7. The CDR3 extends over 16 amino acids. CDR1 is LGHDT, CDR2 YNNKEL, per germline (reference sequence). CDR3 residues: CASSPGLAGGGSEQFF. The CDR3 DNA reads as TGTGCCAGCAGCCCGGGACTAGCGGGAGGAGGGAGTGAGCAGTTCTTC.

CDR3 in amino acids: CASSPRGGSYNEQFF. The CDR3 DNA reads as TGTGCCAGCAGCCCCCGCGGGGGGTCCTACAATGAGCAGTTCTTC. The chain carries TRBV3-1 and TRBJ2-1, with 8 nucleotides matching TRBD2. V lost 4 bases and J lost 1; bases outside the gene matches: 3. The CDR3 has 15 residues. Per the germline V gene, CDR1 is LGHDT and CDR2 is YNNKEL (reference sequence).

This sequence joins TRBV6-5 and TRBJ1-2; D is unresolved. Trimming stripped 2 bases from V and 1 base from J, with 8 bases between. CDR3 length equals 14 residues. The germline CDR1 and CDR2 sequences are MNHEY and SVGAGI. CDR3 sequence: CASSYGLFNYGYTF. In DNA, the CDR3 is TGTGCCAGCAGTTACGGGCTGTTTAACTATGGCTACACCTTC.

J is TRBJ2-3 and V is TRBV5-4; 7 bases map to TRBD2. The CDR3 is 15 residues long. Germline lookup yields CDR1 SGHNT and CDR2 YYREEE (reference sequence). V shed 0 bases and J 6 bases; nucleotides not matched to a gene: 7. The CDR3 is CASSLAQLADDTQYF. The CDR3 region has the DNA TGTGCCAGCAGCTTGGCCCAGCTAGCGGATGATACGCAGTATTTT.

The genes are TRBV11-1 and TRBJ2-3, with D perhaps being TRBD1 or TRBD2 (5 bases each). CDR3 size: 14 residues. CDR1 SGHAT and CDR2 FQDESV come from the germline V gene (reference sequence). Trimming removed 2 bases from V and 5 bases from J, with 11 bases in between. CDR3 DNA sequence: TGTGCCAGCAGCTTAAGGGGAGTAATAGATACGCAGTATTTT. It specifies CASSLRGVIDTQYF.

The chain combines TRBV29-1 with TRBJ1-2; D is perhaps TRBD1 (5 bases). The V gene lost 3 bases and the J gene lost 5 bases, with 7 bases spanning the gap. This CDR3 contains 11 residues. CDR1 and CDR2 (germline): SQVTM, ANQGSEA. CDR3 region: CSVDSGYGYTF. In nucleotides, the CDR3 is TGCAGCGTTGATTCAGGGTATGGCTACACCTTC.

The gene calls are TRBV7-8 and TRBJ1-1; the D is unclear. The germline V gene encodes CDR1 SGHVS and CDR2 FQNEAQ. Trimming left V 3 bases short and J 7 bases short, with 9 bases between. This CDR3 region has 12 residues. Here the CDR3 DNA reads TGTGCCAGCAGCTTCCAATTTGATGAAGCTTTCTTT. Its translation: CASSFQFDEAFF.

This clonotype appeared once. The chain joins TRBV7-2 to TRBJ2-3; D remains ambiguous. Germline CDR1 SGHTA, CDR2 FQGNSA. This CDR3 has 16 amino acids. Trimming left V 5 bases short and J 0 bases short, with 15 bases between. The CDR3 is CASSTPLVGSTDTQYF. The CDR3 DNA reads as TGTGCCAGCAGCACCCCCCTGGTAGGGAGCACAGATACGCAGTATTTT.

The chain carries TRBV18 and TRBJ1-5; the D is unclear. The CDR3 extends over 16 amino acids. Germline CDR1 reads KGHSH; CDR2 reads LQKENI. The V end was cut by 3 bases, the J end by 3 bases, with 15 bases between. The CDR3 region is CASSPAAGATNQPQHF. CDR3 DNA: TGTGCCAGCTCACCGGCGGCGGGAGCCACCAATCAGCCCCAGCATTTT. The full variable domain, its missing parts supplied by reference TRBV18 and TRBJ1-5, is NAGVMQNPRHLVRRRGQEARLRCSPMKGHSHVYWYRQLPEEGLKFMVYLQKENIIDESGMPKERFSAEFPKEGPSILRIQQVVRGDSAAYFCASSPAAGATNQPQHFGDGTRLSIL.

The chain uses TRBV5-1 and TRBJ2-3; TRBD2 might be the D (6 bases). This CDR3 region has 15 residues. Trimming removed 0 bases from V and 4 bases from J, with 12 bases in between. The V gene's germline CDR1 is SGHRS and CDR2 YFSETQ. The CDR3 region is CASSLAPGVPDTQYF. CDR3 in DNA: TGCGCCAGCAGCTTGGCTCCGGGAGTTCCAGATACGCAGTATTTT.

The chain joins TRBV20-1 to TRBJ1-2; 8 positions agree with TRBD1. CDR1 and CDR2 from the germline V gene are DFQATT and SNEGSKA (reference sequence). The CDR3 runs to 16 residues. Unmatched junction bases numbered 14, after V lost 3 bases and J lost 5 bases. The CDR3 here is CSARGRGLKVGYGYTF. The DNA of the CDR3 is TGCAGTGCTAGGGGCAGGGGGCTAAAGGTTGGGTATGGCTACACCTTC.

The V call is TRBV7-3, the J call TRBJ2-2; TRBD1 might be the D (5 bases). V lost 2 bases, J lost 10 bases, and 20 bases lay in between. The germline V gene encodes CDR1 SGHTA and CDR2 FQGTGA. This CDR3 has 16 amino acids. The DNA for the CDR3 is TGTGCCAGCAGCTTACTCGGGCAGGGAACCTGGGAGGAGCTGTTTTTT. This gives the protein CASSLLGQGTWEELFF.

The V call is TRBV20-1, the J call TRBJ2-3; D is uncertain. Germline-derived CDR1 and CDR2 are DFQATT and SNEGSKA (reference sequence). V lost 6 bases, J lost 2 bases, and 12 bases lay in between. The CDR3 consists of 13 residues. The chain's CDR3 is CSATGSPTDTQYF. The DNA for the CDR3 is TGCAGTGCGACCGGGTCCCCCACAGATACGCAGTATTTT.

The chain couples TRBV7-9 to TRBJ1-3; D remains ambiguous. The V end lost 4 bases, the J end lost 0 bases, and 10 bases lay between the germline ends. The CDR3 loop spans 15 amino acids. Germline values: CDR1 SEHNR, CDR2 FQNEAQ (reference sequence). The CDR3 coding sequence is TGTGCCAGCAGCTCCTCGGGGTTCTCTGGAAACACCATATATTTT. The encoded protein is CASSSSGFSGNTIYF.

This chain links TRBV7-9 with TRBJ2-1; D possibly corresponds to TRBD2 (6 bases). Trimming removed 5 bases at V and 14 bases at J, with 22 bases between. CDR3 size: 14 residues. CDR1 and CDR2 from the germline V gene are SEHNR and FQNEAQ (reference sequence). The CDR3, as DNA: TGTGCCAGCAGCCCCATTAGCGGTTCGATCGGGGAGTTCTTC. It is translated as CASSPISGSIGEFF. Drawing the rest from reference TRBV7-9 and TRBJ2-1, the complete variable domain is DTGVSQNPRHKITKRGQNVTFRCDPISEHNRLYWYRQTLGQGPEFLTYFQNEAQLEKSRLLSDRFSAERPKGSFSTLEIQRTEQGDSAMYLCASSPISGSIGEFFGPGTRLTVL.

The chain has TRBV9 and TRBJ2-3; D is ambiguous. Germline CDR1 and CDR2: SGDLS and YYNGEE. Between the trimmed V and J ends, which lost 1 base and 1 base, there was a span of 4 bases. The CDR3 is 13 residues long. DNA of the CDR3: TGTGCCAGCAGCGTAACAGGCACAGATACGCAGTATTTT. This codes for CASSVTGTDTQYF.

The chain employs TRBV19 and TRBJ1-2; the match to TRBD1 covers 8 bases. CDR1 and CDR2 (germline): LNHDA, SQIVND (reference sequence). Losses at the gene ends were 1 base for V and 2 bases for J; bases not matched to a gene: 6. The CDR3 is made up of 16 amino acids. CDR3 protein: CASSIGGQGGNYGYTF. The CDR3 DNA sequence: TGTGCCAGTAGTATAGGCGGACAGGGAGGGAACTATGGCTACACCTTC.

This clonotype was seen just once. The J gene is TRBJ2-3, the V gene TRBV7-9; maybe TRBD1 (6 bases). There are 15 residues in the CDR3. Germline CDR1 reads SEHNR; CDR2 reads FQNEAQ (reference sequence). Trimming cost V 3 bases and J 6 bases, with 16 bases left between them. For the CDR3, the DNA is TGTGCCAGCAGCTTGGGGCAGGGGATTTTCGATACGCAGTATTTT. Encoded protein: CASSLGQGIFDTQYF.

The chain is built from TRBV30 and TRBJ1-3, with 7 bases aligning to TRBD1. V lost 3 bases and J lost 0; bases outside the gene matches: 8. CDR1 and CDR2 (germline): GTSNPN, SVGIG (reference sequence). CDR3 length: 16 amino acids. In DNA, the CDR3 is TGTGCCTGGAGGGGACCAGGGGGGATCTCTGGAAACACCATATATTTT. Protein sequence: CAWRGPGGISGNTIYF.

A single count supports this clonotype. The chain is built from TRBV18 and TRBJ2-1, with TRBD2 matching over 16 bases. Germline-derived CDR1 and CDR2 are KGHSH and LQKENI. Germline trimming cut 3 bases from V and 9 bases from J; bases unmatched to any gene: 5. This CDR3 spans 16 amino acids. Here the CDR3 DNA reads TGTGCCAGCTCACCGCTCGGGACTAGCGGGAGGGGTGAGCAGTTCTTC. It is translated as CASSPLGTSGRGEQFF.

This clonotype was picked up one time. The chain couples TRBV4-1 to TRBJ2-7, with TRBD1 identical over 7 bases. Germline values: CDR1 MGHRA, CDR2 YSYEKL. The CDR3 loop spans 15 amino acids. V lost 2 bases, J lost 6 bases, and 10 bases stayed unmatched. The CDR3 DNA follows: TGCGCCAGCAGCCAACCCCGACAGGGTGTAGGCGAGCAGTACTTC. Protein sequence: CASSQPRQGVGEQYF.

The CDR3 coding sequence is TGTGCCAGCAGGATGGAGGGAGGCAAAAACATTCAGTACTTC. Its protein product is CASRMEGGKNIQYF. This chain joins TRBV12-3 or TRBV12-4 and TRBJ2-4, with D tentatively TRBD2 (6 bases). The length of the CDR3 is 14 residues. Trimming removed 6 bases from V and 3 bases from J, with 12 bases in between.

The rearrangement links TRBV2 to TRBJ2-7; TRBD2 is a possible D gene (6 bases). V lost 8 bases to trimming and J lost 2 bases, with 28 bases between them. From germline, CDR1 is SNHLY and CDR2 FYNNEI. This CDR3 spans 18 amino acids. This CDR3 reads CASSLPGGGIFMTYEQYV. Here the CDR3 DNA reads TGTGCCAGCTCCCTCCCCGGGGGAGGTATCTTCATGACCTACGAGCAGTACGTC.

The V gene is TRBV12-3 or TRBV12-4, the J gene TRBJ1-5; D unresolved. The CDR3 spans 14 residues. Trimming left V 2 bases short and J 3 bases short, with 8 bases between. CDR3 in amino acids: CASSLTGDNQPQHF. In DNA, the CDR3 is TGTGCCAGCAGTTTAACCGGGGACAATCAGCCCCAGCATTTT.